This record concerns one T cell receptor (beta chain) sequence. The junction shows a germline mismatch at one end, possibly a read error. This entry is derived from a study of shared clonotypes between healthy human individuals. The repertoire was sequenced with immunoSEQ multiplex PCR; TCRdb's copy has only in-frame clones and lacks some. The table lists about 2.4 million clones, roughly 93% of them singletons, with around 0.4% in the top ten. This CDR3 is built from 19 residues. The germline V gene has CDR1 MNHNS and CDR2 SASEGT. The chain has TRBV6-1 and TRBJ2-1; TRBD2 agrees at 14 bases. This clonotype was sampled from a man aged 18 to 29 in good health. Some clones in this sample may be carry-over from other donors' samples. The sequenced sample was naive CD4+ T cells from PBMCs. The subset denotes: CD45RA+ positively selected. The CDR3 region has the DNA TGTGCCAGCAGTGAATGGGCTCCGGGACTAGCGGGAGTGGGGAATGGGCAGTTCTTC. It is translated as CASSEWAPGLAGVGNGQFF.